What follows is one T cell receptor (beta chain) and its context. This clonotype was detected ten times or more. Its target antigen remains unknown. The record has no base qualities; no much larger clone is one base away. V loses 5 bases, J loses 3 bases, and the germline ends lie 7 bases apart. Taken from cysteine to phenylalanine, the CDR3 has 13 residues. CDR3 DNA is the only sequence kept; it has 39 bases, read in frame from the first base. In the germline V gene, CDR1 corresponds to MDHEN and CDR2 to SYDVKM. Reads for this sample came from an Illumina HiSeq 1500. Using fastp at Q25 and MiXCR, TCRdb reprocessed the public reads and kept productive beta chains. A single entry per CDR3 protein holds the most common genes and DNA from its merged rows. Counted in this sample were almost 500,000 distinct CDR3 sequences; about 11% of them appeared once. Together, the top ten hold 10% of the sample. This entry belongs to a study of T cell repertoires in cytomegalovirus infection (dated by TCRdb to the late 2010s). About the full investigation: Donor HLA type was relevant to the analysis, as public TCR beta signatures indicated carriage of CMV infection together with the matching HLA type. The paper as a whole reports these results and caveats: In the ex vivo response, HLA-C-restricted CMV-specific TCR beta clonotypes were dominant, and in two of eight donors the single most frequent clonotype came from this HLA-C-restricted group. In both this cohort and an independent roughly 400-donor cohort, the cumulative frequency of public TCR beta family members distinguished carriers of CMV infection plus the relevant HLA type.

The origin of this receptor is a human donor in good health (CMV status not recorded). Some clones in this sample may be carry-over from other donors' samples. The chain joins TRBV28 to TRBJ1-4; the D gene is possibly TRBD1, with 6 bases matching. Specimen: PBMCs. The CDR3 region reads CASSDRPNEKLFF. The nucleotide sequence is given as TGTGCCAGCAGTGACAGGCCTAATGAAAAACTGTTTTTT.